Listed here is a single TCR beta chain. Its specificity is not known. TCRdb called the multiplex PCR reads again in MiXCR, with one record for every CDR3 protein. This sample has approximately 52,000 distinct CDR3 sequences, with around 40% found just once. The data derive from a study of breast tumors, draining lymph nodes, adjacent tissues. General study results and limits: Tumor T cell lymph node origin was a supported hypothesis, not proven. Findings are consistent with lymph node origin and intratumoral expansion of most tumor T cells. Tumor repertoires ranked between lymph nodes and nontumor tissue in diversity, with V and J gene preferences. Luminal-like breast cancer showed significantly greater tumor-nontumor repertoire similarity than basal-like breast cancer did.

This CDR3 is 15 amino acids long. In germline, CDR1 is SGHTA, CDR2 FQGNSA. Trimming pared 3 bases from V and 5 bases from J, leaving 13 bases between. The sequence came from a female donor with breast cancer. Some clones in this sample may be carry-over from other donors' samples. The V gene is TRBV7-2, the J gene TRBJ1-4; D is unclear. The sequencing input was breast tumor tissue. In nucleotides, the CDR3 is TGTGCCAGCAGCTTTGTTCGGGCAGAAAATGAAAAACTGTTTTTT. This translates into CASSFVRAENEKLFF.